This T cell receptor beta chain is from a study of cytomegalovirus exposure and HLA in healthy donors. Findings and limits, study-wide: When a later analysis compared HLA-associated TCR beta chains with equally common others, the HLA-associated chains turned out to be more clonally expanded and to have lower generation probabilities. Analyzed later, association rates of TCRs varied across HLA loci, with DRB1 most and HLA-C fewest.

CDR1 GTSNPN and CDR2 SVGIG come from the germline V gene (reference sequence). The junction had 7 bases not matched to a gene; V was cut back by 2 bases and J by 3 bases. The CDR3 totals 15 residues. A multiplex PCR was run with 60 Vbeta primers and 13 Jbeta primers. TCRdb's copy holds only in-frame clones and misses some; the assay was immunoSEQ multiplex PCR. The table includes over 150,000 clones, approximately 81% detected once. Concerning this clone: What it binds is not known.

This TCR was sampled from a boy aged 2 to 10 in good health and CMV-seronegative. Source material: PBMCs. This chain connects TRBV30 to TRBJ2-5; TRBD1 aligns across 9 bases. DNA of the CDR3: TGTGCCTGGAGTATTTCCGGGACAGGGAAAGAGACCCAGTACTTC. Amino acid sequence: CAWSISGTGKETQYF.